This T cell receptor beta chain was found in a study of CD8+ T cells in alopecia areata. Study background: Treated patients swallowed 5 to 10 mg of oral tofacitinib twice daily.

Extraction and reverse transcription of RNA yielded cDNA as the sequencing template. Clones were sequenced by immunoSEQ multiplex PCR, and TCRdb holds only the in-frame ones, with some missing. The sample records about 270,000 clones, about 62% being singletons. The germline gives CDR1 SQVTM, CDR2 ANQGSEA. The CDR3 is made up of 15 amino acids. Trimming took 0 bases from V and 1 from J, leaving 10 bases between them. Treatment noted: oral pan-JAK inhibitor, 5-10 mg twice daily. The V gene is TRBV29-1, the J gene TRBJ2-1; tentative D call: TRBD2 (5 bases). The TCR was taken from a human donor with alopecia areata. This specimen consisted of CD4+ T cells sorted from blood, obtained around week 52, from a patient treated with tofacitinib. CDR3: CSVEDRGRSYNEQFF. For the CDR3, the DNA is TGCAGCGTTGAAGATCGGGGAAGATCCTACAATGAGCAGTTCTTC.